This T cell receptor beta chain was retrieved from a study of T cell repertoires in cytomegalovirus infection. Across the whole study: Through public TCR beta signatures, both CMV infection and matching HLA type were indicated. Study-level results: Clonotype analysis showed dominance of the ex vivo response by HLA-C-restricted CMV-specific TCR beta clonotypes.

This clonotype was seen many times. The antigen is not known. The CDR3 extends over 12 amino acids. Germline CDR1 reads MNHNS; CDR2 reads SASEGT. V was clipped by 2 bases and J by 4 bases, with 6 bases between them. Each CDR3 protein is one row after TCRdb ran MiXCR on the reads. The sample records 200,000 to 300,000 distinct CDR3 sequences, roughly 9.1% being singletons. Specimen: PBMCs. The chain links TRBV6-1 to TRBJ2-7; D remains unclear. This clonotype was sampled from a human donor in good health (CMV status not recorded). Some clones in this sample may be carry-over from other donors' samples. CDR3: CASSEKGYEQYF. The CDR3 bases are TGTGCCAGCAGTGAAAAGGGATACGAGCAGTACTTC.